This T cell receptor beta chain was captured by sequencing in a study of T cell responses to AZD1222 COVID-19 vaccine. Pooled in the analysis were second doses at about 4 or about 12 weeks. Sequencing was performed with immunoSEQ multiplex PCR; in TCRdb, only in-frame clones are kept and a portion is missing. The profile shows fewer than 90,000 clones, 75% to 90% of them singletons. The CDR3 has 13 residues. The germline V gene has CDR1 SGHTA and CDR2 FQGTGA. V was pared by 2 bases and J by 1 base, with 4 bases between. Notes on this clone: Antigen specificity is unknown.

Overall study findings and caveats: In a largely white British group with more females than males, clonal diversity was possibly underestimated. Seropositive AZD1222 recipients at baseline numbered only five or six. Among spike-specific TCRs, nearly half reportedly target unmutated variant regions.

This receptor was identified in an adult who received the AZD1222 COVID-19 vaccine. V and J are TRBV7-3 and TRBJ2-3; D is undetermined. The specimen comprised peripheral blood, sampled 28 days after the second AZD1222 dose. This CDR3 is CASSLARTDTQYF. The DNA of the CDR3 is TGTGCCAGCAGCTTAGCCCGCACAGATACGCAGTATTTT.